This TCR beta chain was found in a study of cytomegalovirus exposure and HLA in healthy donors. PCR was performed using 60 Vbeta and 13 Jbeta primers. Produced via immunoSEQ multiplex PCR; TCRdb's table is partial and in-frame only. This table holds 200,000 to 300,000 clones, around 76% found once. General study findings and limits: Reported results showed that the classifier diagnosed cytomegalovirus status with high specificity and sensitivity. Presence/absence results assume similar sequencing depth per donor, which may not hold.

This clone came up once. Its cognate antigen is unknown. The receptor was derived from a woman in her forties in good health and CMV-seropositive. The sequenced sample was PBMCs.

CDR3 in amino acids: CASRPTRDNEAFF. CDR3 nucleotide sequence: TGTGCCAGCAGGCCCACCCGGGACAATGAAGCTTTCTTT. V and J are TRBV5-4 and TRBJ1-1; maybe TRBD1 (6 bases). The CDR3 runs 13 residues. The germline V and J ends were trimmed by 5 bases and 7 bases, with 15 bases remaining between them. Germline assignment: CDR1 SGHNT and CDR2 YYREEE (reference sequence).